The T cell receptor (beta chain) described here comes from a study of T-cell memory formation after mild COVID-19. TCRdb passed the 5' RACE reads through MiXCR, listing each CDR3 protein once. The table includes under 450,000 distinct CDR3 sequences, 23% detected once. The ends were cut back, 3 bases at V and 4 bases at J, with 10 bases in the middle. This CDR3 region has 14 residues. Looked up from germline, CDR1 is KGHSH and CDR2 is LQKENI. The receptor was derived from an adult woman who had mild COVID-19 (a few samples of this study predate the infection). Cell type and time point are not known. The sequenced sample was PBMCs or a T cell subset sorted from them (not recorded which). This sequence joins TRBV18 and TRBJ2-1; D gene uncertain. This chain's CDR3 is CASSPRVEYNEQFF. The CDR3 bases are TGTGCCAGCTCACCGCGCGTTGAATACAATGAGCAGTTCTTC.